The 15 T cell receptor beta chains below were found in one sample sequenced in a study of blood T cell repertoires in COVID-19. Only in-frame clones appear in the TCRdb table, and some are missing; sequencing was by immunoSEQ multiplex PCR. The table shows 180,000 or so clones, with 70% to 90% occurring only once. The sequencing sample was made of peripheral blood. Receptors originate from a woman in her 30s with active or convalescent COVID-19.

The CDR3, as DNA: TGTGCCAGCAGCTCACCGGGGGGCGCCAGCTATGGCTACACCTTC. Protein: CASSSPGGASYGYTF. The chain couples TRBV7-2 to TRBJ1-2, with a weak D call TRBD1 (6 bases). Germline V gene lookup returns CDR1 SGHTA and CDR2 FQGNSA. V shed 4 bases and J shed 4 bases, with 16 bases lying between them. The CDR3 runs 15 residues.

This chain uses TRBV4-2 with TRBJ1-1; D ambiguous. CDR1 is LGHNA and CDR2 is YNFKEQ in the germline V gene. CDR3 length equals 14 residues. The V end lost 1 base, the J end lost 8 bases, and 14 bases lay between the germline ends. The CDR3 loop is CASSQGFGLAEAFF. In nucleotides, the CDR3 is TGTGCCAGCAGCCAAGGGTTTGGCCTAGCGGAAGCTTTCTTT.

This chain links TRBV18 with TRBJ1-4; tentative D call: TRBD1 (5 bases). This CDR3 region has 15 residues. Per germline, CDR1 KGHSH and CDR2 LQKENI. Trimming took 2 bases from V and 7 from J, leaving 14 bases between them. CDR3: CASSPAGTPAEKLFF. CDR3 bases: TGTGCCAGCTCACCAGCCGGGACTCCTGCTGAAAAACTGTTTTTT.

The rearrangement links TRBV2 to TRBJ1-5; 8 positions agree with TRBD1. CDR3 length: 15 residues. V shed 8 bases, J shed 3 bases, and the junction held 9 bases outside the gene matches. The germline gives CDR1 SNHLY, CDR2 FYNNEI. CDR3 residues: CASGDRGFVNQPQHF. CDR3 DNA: TGTGCCAGCGGCGACAGGGGTTTTGTCAATCAGCCCCAGCATTTT.

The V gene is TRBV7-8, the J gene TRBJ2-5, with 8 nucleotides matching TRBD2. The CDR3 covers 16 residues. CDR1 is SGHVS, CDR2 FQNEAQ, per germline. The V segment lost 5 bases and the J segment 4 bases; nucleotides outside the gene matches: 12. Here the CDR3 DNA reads TGTGCCAGCAGCCGGCCGACTAGCGCAGAAGCAGAGACCCAGTACTTC. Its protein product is CASSRPTSAEAETQYF.

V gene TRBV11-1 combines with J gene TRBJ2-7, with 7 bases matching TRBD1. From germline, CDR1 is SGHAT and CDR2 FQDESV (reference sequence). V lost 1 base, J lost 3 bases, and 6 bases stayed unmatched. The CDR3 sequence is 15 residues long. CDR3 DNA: TGTGCCAGCAGCTTAGGGACAGGCCGAATCTACGAGCAGTACTTC. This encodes CASSLGTGRIYEQYF.

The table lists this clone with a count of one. CDR3 in DNA: TGTGCCAGCAGGGCGGGGGGGGTGGGGCGGAATCAGCCCCAGCATTTT. Protein product: CASRAGGVGRNQPQHF. The V call is TRBV2, the J call TRBJ1-5; tentative D call: TRBD1 (5 bases). V was clipped by 6 bases and J by 4 bases, with 19 bases between them. Germline V CDR1 and CDR2: SNHLY, FYNNEI. The CDR3 consists of 16 residues. Full variable domain (missing parts from reference TRBV2 and TRBJ1-5): EPEVTQTPSHQVTQMGQEVILRCVPISNHLYFYWYRQILGQKVEFLVSFYNNEISEKSEIFDDQFSVERPDGSNFTLKIRSTKLEDSAMYFCASRAGGVGRNQPQHFGDGTRLSIL.

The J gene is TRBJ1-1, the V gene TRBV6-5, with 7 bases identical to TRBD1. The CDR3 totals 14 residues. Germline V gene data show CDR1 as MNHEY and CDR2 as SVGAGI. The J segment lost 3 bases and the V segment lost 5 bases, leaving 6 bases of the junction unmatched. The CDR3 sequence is CASSTTGLDTEAFF. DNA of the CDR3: TGTGCCAGCAGTACGACAGGGTTGGACACTGAAGCTTTCTTT.

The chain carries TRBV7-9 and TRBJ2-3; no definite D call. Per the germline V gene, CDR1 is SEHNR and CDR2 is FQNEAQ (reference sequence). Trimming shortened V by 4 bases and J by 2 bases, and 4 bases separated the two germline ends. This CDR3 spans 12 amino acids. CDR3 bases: TGTGCCAGCAGCTCCTACACAGATACGCAGTATTTT. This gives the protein CASSSYTDTQYF.

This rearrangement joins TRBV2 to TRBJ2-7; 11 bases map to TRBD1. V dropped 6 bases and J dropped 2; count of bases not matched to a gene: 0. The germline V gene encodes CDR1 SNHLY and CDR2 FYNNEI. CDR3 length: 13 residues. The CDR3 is CASRDRGPYEQYF. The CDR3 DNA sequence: TGTGCCAGCAGGGACAGGGGGCCCTACGAGCAGTACTTC.

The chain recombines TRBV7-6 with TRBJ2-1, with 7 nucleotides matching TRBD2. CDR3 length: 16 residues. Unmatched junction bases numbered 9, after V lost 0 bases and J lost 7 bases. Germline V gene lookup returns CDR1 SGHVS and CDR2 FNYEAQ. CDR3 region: CASSLARGSPRNEQFF. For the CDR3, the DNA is TGTGCCAGCAGCTTAGCGCGGGGGAGCCCACGGAATGAGCAGTTCTTC.

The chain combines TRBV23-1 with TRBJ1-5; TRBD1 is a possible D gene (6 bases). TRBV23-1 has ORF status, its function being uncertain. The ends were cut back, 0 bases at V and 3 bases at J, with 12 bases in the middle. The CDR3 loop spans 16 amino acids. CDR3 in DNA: TGCGCCAGCAGTCAATCACGGACAGAAGACAATCAGCCCCAGCATTTT. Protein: CASSQSRTEDNQPQHF.

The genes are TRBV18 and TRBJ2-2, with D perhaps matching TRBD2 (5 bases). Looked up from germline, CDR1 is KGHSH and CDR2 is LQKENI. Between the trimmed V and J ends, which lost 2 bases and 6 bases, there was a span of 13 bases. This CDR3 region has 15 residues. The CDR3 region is CASSPARGVAGELFF. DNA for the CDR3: TGTGCCAGCTCACCAGCCCGGGGAGTTGCCGGGGAGCTGTTTTTT.

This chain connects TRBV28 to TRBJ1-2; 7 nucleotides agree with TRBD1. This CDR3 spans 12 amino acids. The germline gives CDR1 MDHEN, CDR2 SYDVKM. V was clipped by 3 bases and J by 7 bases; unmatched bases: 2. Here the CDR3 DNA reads TGTGCCAGCAGTTTGAGGGGGCTTGGCTACACCTTC. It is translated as CASSLRGLGYTF.

The CDR3, as DNA: TGTGCCACCGAGGACAGGGGTGGGAGTCTCGGTAATGAAAAACTGTTTTTT. Translated, it gives CATEDRGGSLGNEKLFF. The rearrangement links TRBV28 to TRBJ1-4; TRBD1 aligns across 9 bases. Germline trimming cut 10 bases from V and 4 bases from J; bases unmatched to any gene: 16. The CDR3 spans 17 residues. Germline V lookup: CDR1 MDHEN, CDR2 SYDVKM.